This is a list of T cell receptor beta chains from one sample in a study of T cell responses to AZD1222 COVID-19 vaccine. This table comes from immunoSEQ multiplex PCR, and its TCRdb copy is limited to in-frame clones, with some not included. Of around 150,000 clones listed, more than 85% were seen once; the top ten hold under 4.5%. This specimen consisted of peripheral blood, obtained 28 days after the second AZD1222 dose. The receptors were sampled from an adult who received the AZD1222 COVID-19 vaccine. Both conserved end residues are part of each CDR3. Fields, in order: D gene, J gene, V gene, clone size, CDR3 protein, CDR3 DNA. A D gene is named only where the DNA matches it firmly. The size field is filled for only some rows; it gives once, few, many or a size class.

TRBD1,TRBJ2-1,TRBV6-6,NA,CASSYPTGDLWNEQFF,TGTGCCAGCAGTTACCCTACAGGGGACCTTTGGAATGAGCAGTTCTTC
NA,TRBJ2-7,TRBV5-4,NA,CASSLRPNSYEQYF,TGTGCCAGCAGCTTGCGGCCCAACTCCTACGAGCAGTACTTC
NA,TRBJ1-1,TRBV30,NA,CAWSVPAGWVGGTEAFF,TGTGCCTGGAGTGTACCGGCGGGGTGGGTAGGGGGCACTGAAGCTTTCTTT
TRBD2,TRBJ2-3,TRBV4-2,NA,CASSQGGPADTQYF,TGTGCCAGCAGCCAGGGAGGGCCCGCCGATACGCAGTATTTT
NA,TRBJ2-3,TRBV9,NA,CASSPRTRSTDTQYF,TGTGCCAGCAGCCCTCGGACAAGAAGCACAGATACGCAGTATTTT
NA,TRBJ1-4,TRBV5-1,NA,CASKTGGHEEKLFF,TGCGCCTCAAAAACGGGGGGTCACGAGGAAAAACTGTTTTTT
NA,TRBJ2-2,TRBV7-6,once,CASSLAGGELFF,TGTGCCAGCAGCTTAGCGGGCGGGGAGCTGTTTTTT
TRBD1,TRBJ2-7,TRBV9,NA,CASSVDRGEQYF,TGTGCCAGCAGCGTAGACAGGGGCGAGCAGTACTTC
NA,TRBJ1-5,TRBV19,NA,CASSSWGRGNQPQHF,TGTGCCAGTAGTAGCTGGGGCAGGGGAAATCAGCCCCAGCATTTT
NA,TRBJ1-2,TRBV15,NA,CATSRDRGAYGYTF,TGTGCCACCAGCAGAGATCGGGGGGCCTATGGCTACACCTTC
NA,TRBJ2-2,TRBV7-2,NA,CASSPGPTGELFF,TGTGCCAGCAGCCCGGGACCCACCGGGGAGCTGTTTTTT
TRBD1,TRBJ1-4,TRBV4-3,once,CASSPGRGPQEKLFF,TGCGCCAGCAGCCCTGGGAGGGGGCCTCAGGAAAAACTGTTTTTT
NA,TRBJ2-7,TRBV10-3,NA,CAISELSSGTSHYEQYF,TGTGCCATCAGTGAACTCAGCTCAGGGACATCTCACTACGAGCAGTACTTC
NA,TRBJ1-2,TRBV7-9,NA,CASSYLQGSSGYTF,TGTGCCAGCAGCTACCTACAGGGAAGCAGCGGCTACACCTTC
NA,TRBJ1-1,TRBV6-2/TRBV6-3,NA,CASSLGHDKYTEAFF,TGTGCCAGCAGTCTTGGACACGACAAGTACACTGAAGCTTTCTTT
NA,TRBJ1-1,TRBV4-2,NA,CASSQEFGTEAFF,TGTGCCAGCAGCCAAGAATTTGGCACTGAAGCTTTCTTT
NA,TRBJ2-7,TRBV9,NA,CASSVDPDEQYF,TGTGCCAGCAGCGTAGATCCGGACGAGCAGTACTTC
NA,TRBJ1-1,TRBV29-1,NA,CSVVRGTEAFF,TGCAGCGTTGTGCGCGGTACTGAAGCTTTCTTT
TRBD1,TRBJ2-7,TRBV28,NA,CASPPPRGQGTAYEQYF,TGTGCCAGCCCACCGCCCCGAGGACAGGGAACTGCCTACGAGCAGTACTTC
NA,TRBJ1-2,TRBV7-9,NA,CASSLDSGTGGYTF,TGTGCCAGCAGCTTAGATTCAGGGACGGGTGGCTACACCTTC
NA,TRBJ1-1,TRBV7-3,NA,CASSLTLNTEAFF,TGTGCCAGCAGCTTAACTTTGAACACTGAAGCTTTCTTT
NA,TRBJ2-5,TRBV18,NA,CASSPRGDFQETQYF,TGTGCCAGCTCACCAAGAGGGGACTTCCAAGAGACCCAGTACTTC
NA,TRBJ1-2,TRBV9,NA,CASSVGGSKNYGYTF,TGTGCCAGCAGCGTAGGGGGGTCGAAGAACTATGGCTACACCTTC
NA,TRBJ1-1,TRBV18,NA,CASSPTSGTEAFF,TGTGCCAGCTCACCTACATCGGGCACTGAAGCTTTCTTT
NA,TRBJ2-5,TRBV5-1,NA,CASSLGLTVSQETQYF,TGCGCCAGCAGCTTGGGATTGACAGTTTCTCAAGAGACCCAGTACTTC
TRBD2,TRBJ2-1,TRBV11-2,NA,CASSQLTSANEQFF,TGTGCCAGCAGCCAGTTGACTAGCGCGAATGAGCAGTTCTTC
NA,TRBJ2-7,TRBV12-3/TRBV12-4,NA,CASSPGQTYEQYF,TGTGCCAGCAGTCCAGGACAGACCTACGAGCAGTACTTC
NA,TRBJ2-3,TRBV27,once,CASITGASPATQYF,TGTGCCAGCATCACTGGGGCCTCACCAGCTACGCAGTATTTT
TRBD1,TRBJ1-1,TRBV6-2/TRBV6-3,once,CASSRPRDRAAEAFF,TGTGCCAGCAGTCGGCCCCGGGACAGGGCCGCTGAAGCTTTCTTT
TRBD1,TRBJ2-7,TRBV2,NA,CASSPGQGKNEQYF,TGTGCCAGCAGTCCGGGACAGGGTAAGAACGAGCAGTACTTC
TRBD2,TRBJ2-1,TRBV11-2,NA,CASSPGGNEQFF,TGTGCCAGCAGTCCGGGGGGGAATGAGCAGTTCTTC
NA,TRBJ1-2,TRBV18,NA,CASSPAGVANYGYTF,TGTGCCAGCTCACCGGCGGGGGTAGCTAACTATGGCTACACCTTC
NA,TRBJ2-3,TRBV7-9,NA,CASTPTTDTQYF,TGTGCCAGCACCCCCACTACAGATACGCAGTATTTT
NA,TRBJ2-2,TRBV4-1,few,CASSQTAGNTGELFF,TGCGCCAGCAGCCAAACAGCGGGGAACACCGGGGAGCTGTTTTTT
TRBD1,TRBJ2-4,TRBV11-3,NA,CASSSGQDGTKNIQYF,TGTGCCAGCAGCTCAGGACAGGATGGGACCAAAAACATTCAGTACTTC
NA,TRBJ2-7,TRBV5-1,NA,CASSLSGPEQYF,TGCGCCAGCAGCTTGTCCGGTCCAGAGCAGTACTTC
NA,TRBJ1-5,TRBV5-6,NA,CASSLGGVSNQPQHF,TGTGCCAGCAGCTTGGGAGGGGTTAGCAATCAGCCCCAGCATTTT
TRBD1,TRBJ1-1,TRBV7-3,NA,CASSLGQYNTEAFF,TGTGCCAGCAGCTTGGGACAGTATAACACTGAAGCTTTCTTT
NA,TRBJ1-2,TRBV15,NA,CATSRDPQTMGRNGYTF,TGTGCCACCAGCAGAGATCCTCAAACGATGGGAAGGAATGGCTACACCTTC
NA,TRBJ1-1,TRBV4-3,NA,CASSQALDTEAFF,TGCGCCAGCAGCCAAGCCCTGGACACTGAAGCTTTCTTT
TRBD2,TRBJ2-1,TRBV28,NA,CASSPLAGAYNEQFF,TGTGCCAGCAGTCCCTTAGCGGGGGCTTACAATGAGCAGTTCTTC
NA,TRBJ2-5,TRBV13,medium-sized,CASSLDESQETQYF,TGTGCCAGCAGCTTAGATGAGAGTCAAGAGACCCAGTACTTC
NA,TRBJ1-6,TRBV18,NA,CASSPQRQGNSPLHF,TGTGCCAGCTCACCACAACGGCAGGGAAATTCACCCCTCCACTTT
NA,TRBJ1-1,TRBV11-2,NA,CASSLGQTEAFF,TGTGCCAGCAGCTTAGGACAGACTGAAGCTTTCTTT
NA,TRBJ2-3,TRBV4-3,NA,CASSQSPGAADTQYF,TGCGCCAGCAGCCAGTCTCCGGGTGCGGCAGATACGCAGTATTTT